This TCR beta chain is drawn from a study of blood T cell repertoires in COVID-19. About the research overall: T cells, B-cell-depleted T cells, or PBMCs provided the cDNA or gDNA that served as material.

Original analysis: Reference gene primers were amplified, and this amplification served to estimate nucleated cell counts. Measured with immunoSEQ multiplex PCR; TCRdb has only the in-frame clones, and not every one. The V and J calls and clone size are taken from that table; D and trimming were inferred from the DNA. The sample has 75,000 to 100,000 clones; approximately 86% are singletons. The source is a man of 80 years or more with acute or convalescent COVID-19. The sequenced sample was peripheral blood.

CDR3 sequence (DNA): TGTGCCAGTAGGGCACTAGCGGGAGGATCCTCCTACGAGCAGTACTTC. Amino acid sequence: CASRALAGGSSYEQYF. The chain has TRBV19 and TRBJ2-7, with 12 bases that match TRBD2. This CDR3 contains 16 residues. The germline V gene encodes CDR1 LNHDA and CDR2 SQIVND (reference sequence). V was clipped by 6 bases and J by 0 bases; unmatched bases: 6.